The 6 T cell receptor beta chains presented below share a single source sample, sequenced in a study of cytomegalovirus exposure and HLA in healthy donors. The PCR made use of 60 Vbeta and 13 Jbeta primers. Sequencing used immunoSEQ multiplex PCR; TCRdb keeps in-frame clones, though not all of them. The sample holds about 130,000 clones, around four fifths seen once. The sequencing sample was made of PBMCs. These receptors came from a man between 18 and 35 years old in good health and CMV-seropositive.

The table lists this clone with a few counts. The chain joins TRBV5-8 to TRBJ1-1; a weak D match, TRBD1 (5 bases). Trimming removed 0 bases from V and 1 base from J, with 10 bases in between. The length of the CDR3 is 15 residues. From germline, CDR1 is SGHTS and CDR2 YDEGEE. The CDR3 DNA sequence: TGTGCCAGCAGCTTGGCTGACAGAGGGAACACTGAAGCTTTCTTT. As protein: CASSLADRGNTEAFF. The entire variable domain, with the rest obtained from reference TRBV5-8 and TRBJ1-1, is as follows: EAGVTQSPTHLIKTRGQQATLRCSPISGHTSVYWYQQALGLGLQFLLWYDEGEERNRGNFPPRFSGRQFPNYSSELNVNALELEDSALYLCASSLADRGNTEAFFGQGTRLTVV.

The genes are TRBV6-1 and TRBJ2-3, with 7 bases aligning to TRBD2. The germline gives CDR1 MNHNS, CDR2 SASEGT. The CDR3 contains 15 residues. V trimming: 0 bases; J trimming: 3 bases; junction bases outside the gene matches: 3. CDR3 nucleotides: TGTGCCAGCAGTGAAGCTGCGGGGGAGACAGATACGCAGTATTTT. Protein sequence: CASSEAAGETDTQYF.

This sequence joins TRBV30 and TRBJ1-2; 10 nucleotides agree with TRBD1. CDR3 size: 16 residues. V lost 2 bases, J lost 4 bases, and 10 bases stayed unmatched. Germline-derived CDR1 and CDR2 are GTSNPN and SVGIG (reference sequence). CDR3 coding DNA: TGTGCCTGGAGTCCATCAAGGACAGGGGGAATCTATGGCTACACCTTC. Its protein product is CAWSPSRTGGIYGYTF.

The genes are TRBV9 and TRBJ1-3, with D unresolved. Trimming removed 3 bases at V and 0 bases at J, with 4 bases between. Germline V gives CDR1 SGDLS, CDR2 YYNGEE. The CDR3 is made up of 13 amino acids. The CDR3 reads CASSGSSGNTIYF. The CDR3 region has the DNA TGTGCCAGCAGCGGGAGCTCTGGAAACACCATATATTTT.

This chain uses TRBV6-5 with TRBJ1-5, with 8 bases aligning to TRBD1. Germline V gene sequence: CDR1 MNHEY, CDR2 SVGAGI. The CDR3 contains 15 residues. With V trimmed by 4 bases and J by 2 bases, 4 bases remained unmatched. The CDR3 loop reads CASSSPGQGNQPQHF. Written as DNA, the CDR3 is TGTGCCAGCAGTTCCCCGGGACAGGGCAATCAGCCCCAGCATTTT.

V usage is TRBV4-1 and J usage is TRBJ2-1, with a possible D match to TRBD1 (5 bases). Germline V gene sequence: CDR1 MGHRA, CDR2 YSYEKL. Trimming removed 0 bases from V and 4 bases from J, with 16 bases in between. The CDR3 totals 17 residues. The CDR3 sequence is CASSQESLSGYYNEQFF. CDR3 nucleotides: TGCGCCAGCAGCCAAGAGAGTTTGTCAGGGTATTACAATGAGCAGTTCTTC.